This T cell receptor (beta chain) was profiled in a study of vaccination and CD4 T cells after COVID-19. For the study at large: Post-diagnosis, post-COVID samples were collected after a median about 95 days, ranging 35 to 161.

TCRdb independently ran MiXCR on the PCR reads; one entry per CDR3 protein. The data contain around 15,000 distinct CDR3 sequences, around 66% of them singletons. In germline, CDR1 is MNHNS, CDR2 SASEGT. The V end was cut by 6 bases, the J end by 0 bases, with 15 bases between. The CDR3 is 15 residues long. V usage is TRBV6-1 and J usage is TRBJ2-7, with D unresolved. The source of this sequence is a human donor who had recovered from COVID-19. Source: CD4+ T cells from blood, taken after SARS-CoV-2 vaccination. The DNA for the CDR3 is TGTGCCAGCAGGAAGGACCCGACGGGCTCCTACGAGCAGTACTTC. It codes for CASRKDPTGSYEQYF.